This TCR beta chain was profiled in a study of T-cell reconstitution after alpha-beta-depleted transplantation in children (dated by TCRdb to between 2015 and 2016). For the study in its entirety: T-cell immune reconstitution after TCRalphabeta/CD19-depleted allogeneic hematopoietic cell transplantation in children was quantitatively tracked in the study by means of TCR repertoire profiling.

V loses 8 bases at its end and J loses 8 bases; junction bases beyond the gene matches: 11. From a lookup of the germline V gene (reference sequence), CDR1 and CDR2 are DFQATT and SNEGSKA. From the cysteine through the phenylalanine, the CDR3 covers 13 amino acids. Just the 39-base CDR3 DNA is kept, in frame starting at base 1. Library preparation used PCR. Sequencer: Illumina HiSeq 2500. TCR libraries were prepared with molecular barcoding, using unique molecular identifiers to normalize TCRbeta repertoire quantification. TCRdb reprocessed the public reads (quality trimming at Q25 with fastp, clone calling with MiXCR) and kept in-frame beta chains. Each entry is one CDR3 protein sequence, shown with its most common DNA and genes. This sample gives about 640,000 distinct CDR3 sequences in total; roughly 15% of them show up just once. Of the sample, around 0.96% falls within the top ten clones. There are many counts of this clonotype. What this receptor recognizes is not known. Nothing much larger sits one base from this clone, and base qualities are not available.

This material consisted of PBMCs from the stem cell graft donor, taken from the stem cell graft. The sequence was obtained from a human donor who donated a stem cell graft to a child with acute myeloid leukemia. This receptor chain uses TRBV20-1 and TRBJ1-2; TRBD1 aligns with 10 central bases. Read as DNA, the sequence is TGCAGTTGTCCTGCGCCGGGACAGGGGGGCTACACCTTC. Its translation is CSCPAPGQGGYTF.